This TCR beta chain was obtained from a study of CD8+CD57+ T cells in acquired aplastic anemia. Study-wide context: Across the sorted CD4+ and CD8+ cells, DNA amounts averaged roughly 3 ug.

In patients chosen for sequencing, flow cytometry had shown CD8+CD57+ cell expansion. Genomic DNA was employed as the template in profiling TCR beta VDJ and CDR3. TCRdb called the reads again in MiXCR, with one record for every CDR3 protein. The sample holds 90,000 to 150,000 distinct CDR3 sequences; under 60% are singletons and the top ten take 25% to 30%. The CDR3 is made up of 14 amino acids. CDR1 and CDR2 (germline): ENHRY, SYGVKD. Between the trimmed V and J ends, which lost 8 bases and 6 bases, there was a span of 19 bases. Sequencing was done on a sample of sorted CD4+, CD8+, or CD8+CD57+ T cells (not recorded which) from PBMCs. V and J are TRBV10-3 and TRBJ1-2; D is perhaps TRBD1 (5 bases). The source of this sequence is a human donor with aplastic anemia. Here the CDR3 reads CAIGRGGTPDGYTF. The CDR3 region has the DNA TGTGCCATCGGAAGAGGAGGGACTCCTGATGGCTACACCTTC.